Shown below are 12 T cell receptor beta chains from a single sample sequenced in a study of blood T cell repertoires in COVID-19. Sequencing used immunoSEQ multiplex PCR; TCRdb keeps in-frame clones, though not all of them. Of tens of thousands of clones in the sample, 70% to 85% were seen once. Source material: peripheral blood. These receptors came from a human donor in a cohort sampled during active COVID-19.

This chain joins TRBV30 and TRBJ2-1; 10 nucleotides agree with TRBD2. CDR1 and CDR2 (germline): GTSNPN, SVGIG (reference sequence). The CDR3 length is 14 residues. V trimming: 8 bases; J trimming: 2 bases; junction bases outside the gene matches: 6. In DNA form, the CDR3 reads TGTGCCGCCCATCTAGCGGGAGCCTACAATGAGCAGTTCTTC. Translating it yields CAAHLAGAYNEQFF.

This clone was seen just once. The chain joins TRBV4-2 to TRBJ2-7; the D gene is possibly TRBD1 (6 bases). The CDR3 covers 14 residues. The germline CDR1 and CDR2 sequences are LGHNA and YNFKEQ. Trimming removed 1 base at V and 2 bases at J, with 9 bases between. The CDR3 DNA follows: TGTGCCAGCAGCCAAGGGGGACAAGCCTACGAGCAGTACTTC. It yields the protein CASSQGGQAYEQYF.

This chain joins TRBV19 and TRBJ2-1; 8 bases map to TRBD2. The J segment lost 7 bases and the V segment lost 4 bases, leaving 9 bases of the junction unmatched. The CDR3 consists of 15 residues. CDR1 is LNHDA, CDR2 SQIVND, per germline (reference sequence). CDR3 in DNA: TGTGCCAGTAGTACCCCGGGACTAGTGGGGAATGAGCAGTTCTTC. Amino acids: CASSTPGLVGNEQFF. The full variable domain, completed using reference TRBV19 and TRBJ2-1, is DGGITQSPKYLFRKEGQNVTLSCEQNLNHDAMYWYRQDPGQGLRLIYYSQIVNDFQKGDIAEGYSVSREKKESFPLTVTSAQKNPTAFYLCASSTPGLVGNEQFFGPGTRLTVL.

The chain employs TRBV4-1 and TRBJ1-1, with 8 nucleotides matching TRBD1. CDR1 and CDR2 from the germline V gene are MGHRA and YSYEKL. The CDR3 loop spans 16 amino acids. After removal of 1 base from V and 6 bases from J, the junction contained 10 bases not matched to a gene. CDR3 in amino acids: CASSQAPFRGPAEAFF. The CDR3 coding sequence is TGCGCCAGCAGCCAAGCGCCATTCAGGGGGCCGGCTGAAGCTTTCTTT.

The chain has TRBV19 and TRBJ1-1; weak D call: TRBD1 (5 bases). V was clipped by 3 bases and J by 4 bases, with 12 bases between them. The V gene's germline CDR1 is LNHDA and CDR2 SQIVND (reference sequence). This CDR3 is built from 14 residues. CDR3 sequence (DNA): TGTGCCAGTAGTATCTTTCGGGGGACCACTGAAGCTTTCTTT. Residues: CASSIFRGTTEAFF.

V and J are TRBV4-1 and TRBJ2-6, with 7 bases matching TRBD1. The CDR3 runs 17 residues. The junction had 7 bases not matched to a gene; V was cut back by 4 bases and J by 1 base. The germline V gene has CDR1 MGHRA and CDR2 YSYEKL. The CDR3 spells CASSLEGGQSGANVLTF. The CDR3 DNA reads TGCGCCAGCAGCCTCGAAGGGGGCCAGTCTGGGGCCAACGTCCTGACTTTC.

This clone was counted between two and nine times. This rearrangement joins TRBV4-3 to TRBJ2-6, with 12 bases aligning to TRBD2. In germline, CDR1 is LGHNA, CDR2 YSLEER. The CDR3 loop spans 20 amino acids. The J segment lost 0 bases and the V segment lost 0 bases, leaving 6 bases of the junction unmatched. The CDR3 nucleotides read TGCGCCAGCAGCCAAGAGTTACTAGCGGGAGGCCTCTCTGGGGCCAACGTCCTGACTTTC. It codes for CASSQELLAGGLSGANVLTF.

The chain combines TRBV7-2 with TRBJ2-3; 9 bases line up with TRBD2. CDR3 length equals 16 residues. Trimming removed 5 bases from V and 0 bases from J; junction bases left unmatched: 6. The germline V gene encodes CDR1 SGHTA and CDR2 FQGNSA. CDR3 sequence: CASSPHAGGSTDTQYF. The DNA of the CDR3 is TGTGCCAGCAGCCCACATGCGGGAGGGAGCACAGATACGCAGTATTTT.

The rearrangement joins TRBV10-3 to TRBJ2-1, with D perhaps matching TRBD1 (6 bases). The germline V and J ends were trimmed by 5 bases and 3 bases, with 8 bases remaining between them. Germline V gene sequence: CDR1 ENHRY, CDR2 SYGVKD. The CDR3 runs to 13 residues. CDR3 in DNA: TGTGCCATCAGTTGGGACAACTACAATGAGCAGTTCTTC. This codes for CAISWDNYNEQFF.

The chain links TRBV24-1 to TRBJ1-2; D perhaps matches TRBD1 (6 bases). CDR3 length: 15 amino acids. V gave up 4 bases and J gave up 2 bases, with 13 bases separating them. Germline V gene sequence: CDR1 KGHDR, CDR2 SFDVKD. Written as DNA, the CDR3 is TGTGCCACCAGTGAATCCACAGGGACCAACTATGGCTACACCTTC. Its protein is CATSESTGTNYGYTF.

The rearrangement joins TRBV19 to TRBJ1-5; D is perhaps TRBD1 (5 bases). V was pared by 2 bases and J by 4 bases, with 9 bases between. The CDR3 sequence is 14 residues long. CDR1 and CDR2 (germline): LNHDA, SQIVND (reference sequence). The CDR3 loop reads CASSINGGNQPQHF. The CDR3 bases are TGTGCCAGTAGTATAAATGGGGGGAATCAGCCCCAGCATTTT.

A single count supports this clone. As DNA, the CDR3 is TGTGCCAGCCGCGGGACTAATTCCTACGAGCAGTACTTC. This gives the protein CASRGTNSYEQYF. This rearrangement joins TRBV27 to TRBJ2-7, with TRBD2 matching 7 bases. CDR1 and CDR2 from the germline V gene are MNHEY and SMNVEV (reference sequence). The V gene end was trimmed by 8 bases and the J gene end by 1 base; junction bases not matched to a gene: 5. The CDR3 totals 13 residues.